One sample yielded the 10 T cell receptor beta chains listed below, sequenced in a study of cytomegalovirus exposure and HLA in healthy donors. PCR employed 60 Vbeta and 13 Jbeta primers. TCRdb's copy holds only in-frame clones and misses some; the assay was immunoSEQ multiplex PCR. Found here are under 130,000 clones, 78% of them singletons; the top ten hold 5.6%. The sample taken for sequencing was PBMCs. These receptors originate from a male donor in good health and CMV-seronegative.

The CDR3 DNA is TGTGCCAGCAGCGTAATGGTAGCGGAGAACTACGAGCAGTACTTC. This translates into CASSVMVAENYEQYF. This chain joins TRBV9 and TRBJ2-7; tentative D call: TRBD2 (6 bases). In germline, CDR1 is SGDLS, CDR2 YYNGEE. The CDR3 extends over 15 amino acids. V was clipped by 1 base and J by 3 bases, with 14 bases between them.

As regards this clone: The sample has other DNA sequences that encode this CDR3 too. V and J are TRBV9 and TRBJ2-7, with TRBD2 matching over 10 bases. The germline CDR1 and CDR2 sequences are SGDLS and YYNGEE. The V gene end was trimmed by 0 bases and the J gene end by 3 bases; junction bases not matched to a gene: 3. The CDR3 has 15 residues. The CDR3 protein is CASSVAASGSYEQYF. The CDR3 DNA follows: TGTGCCAGCAGCGTAGCGGCTAGCGGGAGCTACGAGCAGTACTTC.

This clone was seen a handful of times. V and J are TRBV7-6 and TRBJ2-3, with TRBD2 matching over 9 bases. This CDR3 has 18 amino acids. Losses at the gene ends were 3 bases for V and 1 base for J; bases not matched to a gene: 11. CDR1 is SGHVS and CDR2 is FNYEAQ in the germline V gene. The CDR3 DNA is TGTGCCAGCAGCTTGCGACCGACTAGCGGCGTAGGCACAGATACGCAGTATTTT. Its protein product is CASSLRPTSGVGTDTQYF.

The chain is built from TRBV19 and TRBJ1-5; 8 bases line up with TRBD1. V was clipped by 5 bases and J by 3 bases; unmatched bases: 9. The CDR3 covers 16 residues. Germline V CDR1 and CDR2: LNHDA, SQIVND (reference sequence). The DNA for the CDR3 is TGTGCCAGTAGTCCCCAACAGGGGGACTACAATCAGCCCCAGCATTTT. Its protein product is CASSPQQGDYNQPQHF.

The rearrangement uses TRBV28 and TRBJ1-1; TRBD1 aligns across 8 bases. The CDR3 consists of 15 residues. Trimming removed 4 bases from V and 3 bases from J; junction bases left unmatched: 7. Germline V gene sequence: CDR1 MDHEN, CDR2 SYDVKM. The CDR3 nucleotides are TGTGCCAGCAGTTCCAGGACAGGGACTTACACTGAAGCTTTCTTT. Amino acid sequence: CASSSRTGTYTEAFF. The full variable domain, with the rest looked up from reference TRBV28 and TRBJ1-1, is DVKVTQSSRYLVKRTGEKVFLECVQDMDHENMFWYRQDPGLGLRLIYFSYDVKMKEKGDIPEGYSVSREKKERFSLILESASTNQTSMYLCASSSRTGTYTEAFFGQGTRLTVV.

The chain carries TRBV5-1 and TRBJ2-1; 8 positions agree with TRBD2. CDR3 size: 15 residues. With 1 base clipped from V and 4 bases from J, the junction kept 4 bases outside the gene matches. The germline V gene encodes CDR1 SGHRS and CDR2 YFSETQ. CDR3 in DNA: TGCGCCAGCAGCTTGAGGAGCGGGGGATACAATGAGCAGTTCTTC. As protein: CASSLRSGGYNEQFF.

This chain connects TRBV5-4 to TRBJ2-5, with 8 bases fitting TRBD2. CDR3 length: 17 residues. Germline lookup yields CDR1 SGHNT and CDR2 YYREEE (reference sequence). V was pared by 4 bases and J by 0 bases, with 11 bases of the junction left unmatched. Here the CDR3 reads CASSHPIAGTYQETQYF. CDR3 sequence (DNA): TGTGCCAGCAGCCATCCGATAGCGGGAACTTACCAAGAGACCCAGTACTTC. Combining the CDR3 with reference TRBV5-4 and TRBJ2-5 gives the whole variable domain ETGVTQSPTHLIKTRGQQVTLRCSSQSGHNTVSWYQQALGQGPQFIFQYYREEENGRGNFPPRFSGLQFPNYSSELNVNALELDDSALYLCASSHPIAGTYQETQYFGPGTRLLVL.

This chain joins TRBV7-2 and TRBJ1-3; D is uncertain. V was pared by 4 bases and J by 0 bases, with 13 bases between. CDR3 length: 16 amino acids. From germline, CDR1 is SGHTA and CDR2 FQGNSA. CDR3 bases: TGTGCCAGCAGCTCTTCCCAGGCTGCCTCTGGAAACACCATATATTTT. Translating it yields CASSSSQAASGNTIYF.

This clone has only a few counts. The V call is TRBV19, the J call TRBJ1-5; D gene unclear. This CDR3 region has 14 residues. The V gene lost 8 bases and the J gene lost 3 bases, with 14 bases spanning the gap. Germline V CDR1 and CDR2: LNHDA, SQIVND (reference sequence). The DNA for the CDR3 is TGTGCCAGTTGGGAGGGTCCCCCCAATCAGCCCCAGCATTTT. It yields the protein CASWEGPPNQPQHF.

The rearrangement uses TRBV7-2 and TRBJ2-7; 7 nucleotides agree with TRBD1. The CDR3 is 15 amino acids. Germline trimming cut 3 bases from V and 0 bases from J; bases unmatched to any gene: 5. Germline V lookup: CDR1 SGHTA, CDR2 FQGNSA. As DNA, the CDR3 is TGTGCCAGCAGCTTTACAGGGGACGGCTCCTACGAGCAGTACTTC. It is translated as CASSFTGDGSYEQYF.